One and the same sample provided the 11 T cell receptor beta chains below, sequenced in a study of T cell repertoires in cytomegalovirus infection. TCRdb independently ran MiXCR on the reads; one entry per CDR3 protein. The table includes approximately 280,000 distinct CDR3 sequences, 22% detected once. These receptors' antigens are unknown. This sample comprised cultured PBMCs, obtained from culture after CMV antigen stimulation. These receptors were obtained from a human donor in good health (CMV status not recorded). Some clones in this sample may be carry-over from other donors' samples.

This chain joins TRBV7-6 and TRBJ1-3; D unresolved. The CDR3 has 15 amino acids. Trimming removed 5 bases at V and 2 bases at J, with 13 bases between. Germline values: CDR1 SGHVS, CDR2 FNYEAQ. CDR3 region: CASSLPGAPGNTIYF. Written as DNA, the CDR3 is TGTGCCAGCAGCCTTCCAGGCGCGCCTGGAAACACCATATATTTT.

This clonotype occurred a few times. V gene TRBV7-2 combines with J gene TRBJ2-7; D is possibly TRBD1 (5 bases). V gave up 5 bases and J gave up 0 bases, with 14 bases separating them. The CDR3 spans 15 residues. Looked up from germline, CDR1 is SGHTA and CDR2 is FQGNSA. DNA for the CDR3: TGTGCCAGCAGCCACACAGGCTTGAGCTCCTACGAGCAGTACTTC. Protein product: CASSHTGLSSYEQYF.

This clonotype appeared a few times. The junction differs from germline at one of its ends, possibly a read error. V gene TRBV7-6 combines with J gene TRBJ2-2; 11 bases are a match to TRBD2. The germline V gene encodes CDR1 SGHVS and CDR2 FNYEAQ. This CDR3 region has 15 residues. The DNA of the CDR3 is TGTGCTAGCAGCCCGAGGACTAGCGGGCCCGGGGAGCTGTTTTTT. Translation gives CASSPRTSGPGELFF.

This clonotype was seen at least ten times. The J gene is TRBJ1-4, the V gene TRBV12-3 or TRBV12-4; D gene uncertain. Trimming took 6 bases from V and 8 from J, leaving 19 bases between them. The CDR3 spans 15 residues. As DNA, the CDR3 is TGTGCCAGCAGCCACTCCCCAGGAAGAGGAGAAAAACTGTTTTTT. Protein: CASSHSPGRGEKLFF.

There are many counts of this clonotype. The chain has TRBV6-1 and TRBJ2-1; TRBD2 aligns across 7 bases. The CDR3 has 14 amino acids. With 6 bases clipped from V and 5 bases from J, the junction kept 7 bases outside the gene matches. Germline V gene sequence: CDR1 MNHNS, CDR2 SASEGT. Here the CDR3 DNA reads TGTGCCAGCAGCGGGGGGAGCGGCAACAATGAGCAGTTCTTC. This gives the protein CASSGGSGNNEQFF.

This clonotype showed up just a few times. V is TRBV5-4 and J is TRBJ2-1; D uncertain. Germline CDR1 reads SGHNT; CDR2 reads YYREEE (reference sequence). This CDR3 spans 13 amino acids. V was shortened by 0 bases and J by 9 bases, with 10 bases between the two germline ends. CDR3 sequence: CASSLGVQPEQFF. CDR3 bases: TGTGCCAGCAGCTTGGGCGTTCAGCCTGAGCAGTTCTTC. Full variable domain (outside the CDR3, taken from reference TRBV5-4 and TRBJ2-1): ETGVTQSPTHLIKTRGQQVTLRCSSQSGHNTVSWYQQALGQGPQFIFQYYREEENGRGNFPPRFSGLQFPNYSSELNVNALELDDSALYLCASSLGVQPEQFFGPGTRLTVL.

CDR3 in DNA: TGTGCCAGCAGTTCCGATTCTCTAGCGGCCTCCTACAATGAGCAGTTCTTC. Protein product: CASSSDSLAASYNEQFF. The chain couples TRBV12-3 or TRBV12-4 to TRBJ2-1, with 7 positions matching TRBD2. The CDR3 sequence is 17 residues long. The junction had 9 bases not matched to a gene; V was cut back by 4 bases and J by 0 bases.

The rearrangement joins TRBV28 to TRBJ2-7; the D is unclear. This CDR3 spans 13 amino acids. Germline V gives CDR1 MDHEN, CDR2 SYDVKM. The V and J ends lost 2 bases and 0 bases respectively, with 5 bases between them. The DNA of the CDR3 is TGTGCCAGCAGTTTAGATGGCTCCTACGAGCAGTACGTC. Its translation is CASSLDGSYEQYV.

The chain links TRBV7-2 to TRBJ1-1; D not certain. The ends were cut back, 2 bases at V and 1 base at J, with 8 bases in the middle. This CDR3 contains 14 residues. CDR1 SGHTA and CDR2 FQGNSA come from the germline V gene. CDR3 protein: CASSLRIPNTEAFF. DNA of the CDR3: TGTGCCAGCAGCTTAAGGATCCCGAACACTGAAGCTTTCTTT.

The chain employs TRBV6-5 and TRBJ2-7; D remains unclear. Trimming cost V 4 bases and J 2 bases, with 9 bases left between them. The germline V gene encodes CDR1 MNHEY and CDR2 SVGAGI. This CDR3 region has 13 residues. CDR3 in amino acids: CASSSTATYEQYF. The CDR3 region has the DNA TGTGCCAGCAGTTCGACGGCCACCTACGAGCAGTACTTC.

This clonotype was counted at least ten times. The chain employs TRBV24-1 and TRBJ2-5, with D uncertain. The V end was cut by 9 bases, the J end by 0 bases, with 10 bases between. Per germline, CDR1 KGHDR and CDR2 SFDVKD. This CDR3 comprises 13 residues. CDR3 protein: CATSGLDQETQYF. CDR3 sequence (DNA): TGTGCCACCTCCGGTCTGGACCAAGAGACCCAGTACTTC.